These 8 T cell receptor beta chains originate from one sample sequenced in a study of blood T cells in healthy people across ages. Combining a sample-barcoded 5' primer with a J-beta primer mix, a second PCR ran for roughly 6 to 11 cycles. MiXCR was run by TCRdb on the 5' RACE reads, yielding one entry per CDR3 protein. The table lists 1.5 million to 2 million distinct CDR3 sequences, 30% to 40% of them singletons, with about 11% in the top ten. Material: blood. These receptors all stem from a woman in her 30s in good health.

The V call is TRBV20-1, the J call TRBJ1-3; D gene uncertain. The CDR3 has 14 residues. The V end lost 6 bases, the J end lost 3 bases, and 15 bases lay between the germline ends. Germline CDR1 DFQATT, CDR2 SNEGSKA (reference sequence). CDR3 in DNA: TGCAGTGCCACCCCGAGACCGGGTGGAAACACCATATATTTT. Translating gives CSATPRPGGNTIYF.

In its sample, this clonotype was seen many times. The gene calls are TRBV29-1 and TRBJ2-1; D gene ambiguous. Between the trimmed V and J ends, which lost 7 bases and 2 bases, there was a span of 21 bases. Germline V gene sequence: CDR1 SQVTM, CDR2 ANQGSEA. The CDR3 is made up of 16 amino acids. CDR3 bases: TGCAGCGGGTCGGTTTATAAGGTGGAAGCCTACAATGAGCAGTTCTTC. It encodes CSGSVYKVEAYNEQFF.

The rearrangement uses TRBV4-1 and TRBJ2-7; 12 bases are shared with TRBD2. Germline CDR1 and CDR2: MGHRA and YSYEKL. V trimming: 7 bases; J trimming: 2 bases; junction bases outside the gene matches: 12. The CDR3 runs 17 residues. The CDR3 spells CASTPSPLAGGPYEQYF. In DNA, the CDR3 is TGCGCCAGCACCCCATCCCCACTAGCGGGAGGCCCCTACGAGCAGTACTTC.

This clonotype has a handful of counts. The CDR3 reads CASSAVGQGSSGANVLTF. CDR3 sequence (DNA): TGTGCCAGCAGCGCCGTGGGACAGGGCAGCTCTGGGGCCAACGTCCTGACTTTC. This chain links TRBV9 with TRBJ2-6; 9 bases align to TRBD1. The CDR3 is 18 residues long. V lost 3 bases, J lost 0 bases, and 7 bases stayed unmatched. CDR1 and CDR2 from the germline V gene are SGDLS and YYNGEE. The full variable domain, completed using reference TRBV9 and TRBJ2-6, is DSGVTQTPKHLITATGQRVTLRCSPRSGDLSVYWYQQSLDQGLQFLIQYYNGEERAKGNILERFSAQQFPDLHSELNLSSLELGDSALYFCASSAVGQGSSGANVLTFGAGSRLTVL.

The chain uses TRBV6-5 and TRBJ2-1; D gene uncertain. CDR3 length equals 13 residues. The V end lost 9 bases, the J end lost 0 bases, and 9 bases lay between the germline ends. Germline V CDR1 and CDR2: MNHEY, SVGAGI. In DNA, the CDR3 is TGTGCCAGTACGGCGAGCTCCTACAATGAGCAGTTCTTC. It translates to CASTASSYNEQFF.

The rearrangement uses TRBV4-1 and TRBJ1-5; no definite D call. V was clipped by 5 bases and J by 0 bases, with 23 bases between them. The germline V gene encodes CDR1 MGHRA and CDR2 YSYEKL. The CDR3 is 19 residues long. DNA for the CDR3: TGCGCCAGCAGCTCCCACCTTGGGATCGGGGATCTTAGCAATCAGCCCCAGCATTTT. This sequence encodes CASSSHLGIGDLSNQPQHF.

This clonotype was counted only a few times. The chain carries TRBV12-3 or TRBV12-4 and TRBJ1-1, with TRBD1 matching 8 bases. This CDR3 has 13 residues. The J segment lost 5 bases and the V segment lost 4 bases, leaving 3 bases of the junction unmatched. CDR3 nucleotide sequence: TGTGCCAGCAGTTCCCGGACAGGGACTGAAGCTTTCTTT. This encodes CASSSRTGTEAFF.

This clonotype has a count of ten or more. The chain joins TRBV20-1 to TRBJ2-3, with a possible D match to TRBD2 (8 bases). CDR1 and CDR2 (germline): DFQATT, SNEGSKA (reference sequence). The germline V and J ends were trimmed by 6 bases and 2 bases, with 18 bases remaining between them. The CDR3 loop spans 15 amino acids. CDR3 nucleotides: TGCAGTGCCAAGGGGGCTAGCGGGTTCACAGATACGCAGTATTTT. It specifies CSAKGASGFTDTQYF.